The sample holds a few counts of the clone carrying this T cell receptor beta chain. This sample was included in a study of patients and donors after allogeneic stem cell transplantation. V dropped 1 base and J dropped 0 bases, with 7 bases sitting between them. The CDR3 consists of 16 residues. The V gene's germline CDR1 is LGHDT and CDR2 YNNKEL (reference sequence). Each CDR3 protein gets one entry after TCRdb re-called the RT-PCR reads with MiXCR. The sample records about 960,000 distinct CDR3 sequences, around 17% being singletons. The receptor comes from a human donor who was either an allogeneic HSCT recipient or a stem cell or donor lymphocyte infusion donor (not recorded which). It is not recorded whose cells these are; they may come from a transplant donor. The sequencing input was blood, either unsorted or a sorted T cell fraction (not recorded which). The chain links TRBV3-1 to TRBJ2-6; D is ambiguous. In nucleotides, the CDR3 is TGTGCCAGCAGCCAAGGGACCCCCTCTGGGGCCAACGTCCTGACTTTC. It yields the protein CASSQGTPSGANVLTF.